The 32 T cell receptor beta chains listed next were all sequenced from one sample in a study of blood T cell repertoires in COVID-19. Method: immunoSEQ multiplex PCR; TCRdb's copy keeps in-frame clones and lacks some. The sample lists 250,000 or so clones, 86% occurring once. Sequenced sample: PBMCs or T cells enriched from blood (not recorded which). The source of these receptors is a woman aged 50 to 60 who had recovered from COVID-19.

The gene calls are TRBV18 and TRBJ1-5; D call uncertain. The CDR3 spans 13 residues. V lost 3 bases and J lost 6, with 9 bases in between. Germline V gives CDR1 KGHSH, CDR2 LQKENI. The CDR3 bases are TGTGCCAGCTCACCTAAAGTCGGTCAGCCCCAGCATTTT. Amino acid sequence: CASSPKVGQPQHF.

J is TRBJ1-5 and V is TRBV15; D possibly corresponds to TRBD1 (6 bases). Trimming removed 1 base from V and 4 bases from J, with 11 bases in between. Germline V gene data show CDR1 as LNHNV and CDR2 as YYDKDF (reference sequence). The CDR3 is made up of 15 amino acids. CDR3: CATSRVDRYNQPQHF. The CDR3 nucleotides are TGTGCCACCAGCAGAGTGGACAGATATAATCAGCCCCAGCATTTT.

This chain links TRBV5-1 with TRBJ2-2, with 9 bases lining up with TRBD2. CDR1 is SGHRS and CDR2 is YFSETQ in the germline V gene. J lost 1 base, V lost 0 bases, and 7 bases had no gene match. CDR3 length equals 18 residues. The CDR3 coding sequence is TGCGCCAGCAGCTTGGTCTCGCGGGGGGGCGAGAACACCGGGGAGCTGTTTTTT. Translating gives CASSLVSRGGENTGELFF.

The chain couples TRBV6-5 to TRBJ2-7; D perhaps matches TRBD2 (6 bases). This CDR3 spans 14 amino acids. V shed 5 bases and J shed 3 bases, with 14 bases lying between them. CDR1 and CDR2 (germline): MNHEY, SVGAGI. The CDR3 DNA reads TGTGCCAGCAGTCCCGGGACTCTAAACTACGAGCAGTACTTC. Encoded protein: CASSPGTLNYEQYF.

J is TRBJ2-5 and V is TRBV4-3, with 10 bases that match TRBD1. The CDR3 has 15 amino acids. V lost 3 bases, J lost 5 bases, and 6 bases stayed unmatched. Germline V gene sequence: CDR1 LGHNA, CDR2 YSLEER. CDR3 nucleotides: TGCGCCAGCAGCCACGGGACAGGGGTCACGGAGACCCAGTACTTC. Residues: CASSHGTGVTETQYF.

The CDR3, as DNA: TGTGCCAGCAGCATAGAGCTAATCCAGCCCCAGCATTTT. Translating it yields CASSIELIQPQHF. The rearrangement links TRBV12-3 or TRBV12-4 to TRBJ1-5; D gene ambiguous. The CDR3 covers 13 residues. V lost 6 bases, J lost 7 bases, and 13 bases lay in between.

The rearrangement uses TRBV19 and TRBJ2-1, with 14 positions matching TRBD2. V trimming: 5 bases; J trimming: 0 bases; junction bases outside the gene matches: 12. Germline assignment: CDR1 LNHDA and CDR2 SQIVND (reference sequence). This CDR3 has 20 residues. The CDR3, as DNA: TGTGCCAGTAGTCCGGGACTAGCGGGAGTTGAAGGGAGCTCCTACAATGAGCAGTTCTTC. Translation: CASSPGLAGVEGSSYNEQFF.

This clone has just one count. The J gene is TRBJ1-5, the V gene TRBV25-1; no clear D gene. Per the germline V gene, CDR1 is MGHDK and CDR2 is SYGVNS. The CDR3 has 13 amino acids. V was trimmed by 3 bases and J by 7 bases, leaving 10 bases between them. The CDR3 nucleotides are TGTGCCAGCAGTGAGGCAGGTTGGCAGCCCCAGCATTTT. Translating it yields CASSEAGWQPQHF.

This chain links TRBV6-1 with TRBJ1-6, with 7 nucleotides matching TRBD1. There are 15 residues in the CDR3. Trimming at V came to 1 base and at J to 9 bases, leaving 6 bases not matched to a gene. CDR1 is MNHNS, CDR2 SASEGT, per germline. CDR3 residues: CASSEETGAGSPLHF. The DNA of the CDR3 is TGTGCCAGCAGTGAAGAAACAGGGGCTGGTTCACCCCTCCACTTT.

The gene calls are TRBV28 and TRBJ1-1; TRBD1 matches at 8 bases. The CDR3 is 18 residues long. Trimming took 3 bases from V and 2 from J; bases not matched to a gene: 14. Germline V gene data show CDR1 as MDHEN and CDR2 as SYDVKM. In nucleotides, the CDR3 is TGTGCCAGCAGTTTGGTACATTCAGGACAGGGAATAAACACTGAAGCTTTCTTT. Protein sequence: CASSLVHSGQGINTEAFF.

This clone was counted once. This chain uses TRBV3-1 (or the pseudogene TRBV3-2) with TRBJ2-4, with D possibly matching TRBD1 (6 bases). Germline lookup yields CDR1 LGHDT and CDR2 YNNKEL (reference sequence). This CDR3 spans 17 amino acids. The germline V and J ends were trimmed by 2 bases and 0 bases, with 14 bases remaining between them. Written as DNA, the CDR3 is TGTGCCAGCAGCCAACCCGGACAGACACTAGCCAAAAACATTCAGTACTTC. It translates to CASSQPGQTLAKNIQYF.

The rearrangement links TRBV9 to TRBJ2-3; D perhaps matches TRBD2 (7 bases). The CDR3 runs 16 residues. The germline V gene encodes CDR1 SGDLS and CDR2 YYNGEE. V was pared by 3 bases and J by 3 bases, with 17 bases between. DNA for the CDR3: TGTGCCAGCAGCGGGCCCCCCGGGGGGCGGACAGATACGCAGTATTTT. This translates into CASSGPPGGRTDTQYF.

The chain recombines TRBV7-9 with TRBJ1-1; 7 nucleotides match TRBD1. Germline lookup yields CDR1 SEHNR and CDR2 FQNEAQ (reference sequence). This CDR3 has 15 amino acids. Unmatched junction bases numbered 14, after V lost 7 bases and J lost 6 bases. Written as DNA, the CDR3 is TGTGCCAGCACCGATTCCGTAGGGGGCGAGGCTGAAGCTTTCTTT. Residues: CASTDSVGGEAEAFF. Based on the CDR3 plus reference TRBV7-9 and TRBJ1-1, the full variable domain is DTGVSQNPRHKITKRGQNVTFRCDPISEHNRLYWYRQTLGQGPEFLTYFQNEAQLEKSRLLSDRFSAERPKGSFSTLEIQRTEQGDSAMYLCASTDSVGGEAEAFFGQGTRLTVV.

The J gene is TRBJ2-4, the V gene TRBV7-2; TRBD2 aligns across 8 bases. The CDR3 extends over 15 amino acids. Germline CDR1 and CDR2: SGHTA and FQGNSA. With V trimmed by 8 bases and J by 1 base, 7 bases remained unmatched. The CDR3 sequence is CASSRTSPAKNIQYF. Written as DNA, the CDR3 is TGTGCCAGCTCCCGGACTAGCCCTGCCAAAAACATTCAGTACTTC.

V gene TRBV29-1 combines with J gene TRBJ1-2, with D possibly TRBD1 on 5 matching bases. The CDR3 runs 14 residues. The germline V gene has CDR1 SQVTM and CDR2 ANQGSEA. Trimming took off 4 bases at V and 4 bases at J, with 16 bases between the two ends. The chain's CDR3 is CSVVLGGFGYGYTF. In DNA, the CDR3 is TGCAGCGTTGTTCTCGGGGGGTTTGGCTATGGCTACACCTTC.

This chain connects TRBV6-5 to TRBJ1-2; tentatively, D is TRBD1 (5 bases). The CDR3 runs to 14 residues. Germline values: CDR1 MNHEY, CDR2 SVGAGI. V was shortened by 7 bases and J by 2 bases, with 14 bases between the two germline ends. The CDR3 here is CASTGRDSNYGYTF. The CDR3 region has the DNA TGTGCCAGCACAGGTCGAGACAGCAACTATGGCTACACCTTC.

A word on this clone: The same CDR3 arises from other DNA sequences in this sample as well. The J gene is TRBJ1-5, the V gene TRBV6-5; D is uncertain. Per germline, CDR1 MNHEY and CDR2 SVGAGI. V lost 6 bases and J 5 bases, leaving 8 bases between the germline ends. This CDR3 contains 12 residues. The CDR3 loop is CASRRGDQPQHF. The CDR3 region has the DNA TGTGCCAGCAGGCGAGGTGATCAGCCCCAGCATTTT.

This clone was found once. V and J are TRBV7-9 and TRBJ1-5; TRBD1 might be the D (5 bases). Germline V lookup: CDR1 SEHNR, CDR2 FQNEAQ (reference sequence). This CDR3 is built from 13 residues. V was clipped by 5 bases and J by 7 bases, with 12 bases between them. The CDR3 DNA reads TGTGCCAGCAGCCCCGGAGGGACCCAGCCCCAGCATTTT. It codes for CASSPGGTQPQHF.

This chain uses TRBV27 with TRBJ2-2, with D tentatively TRBD1 (6 bases). The germline CDR1 and CDR2 sequences are MNHEY and SMNVEV (reference sequence). V gave up 7 bases and J gave up 6 bases, with 18 bases separating them. The CDR3 has 15 residues. CDR3 sequence: CASTNRVQGSGELFF. For the CDR3, the DNA is TGTGCCAGCACCAATAGGGTACAGGGATCCGGGGAGCTGTTTTTT.

The chain carries TRBV12-5 and TRBJ1-2; D uncertain. CDR3 length equals 10 residues. Germline V lookup: CDR1 LGHNT, CDR2 FRNRAP. V gave up 6 bases and J gave up 8 bases, with 7 bases separating them. CDR3 protein: CASGEVGYTF. The CDR3 coding sequence is TGTGCTAGTGGCGAGGTCGGCTACACCTTC.

The chain combines TRBV7-9 with TRBJ2-7, with TRBD1 identical over 11 bases. This CDR3 is built from 16 residues. Germline CDR1 reads SEHNR; CDR2 reads FQNEAQ (reference sequence). V was pared by 6 bases and J by 6 bases, with 13 bases of the junction left unmatched. CDR3 nucleotides: TGTGCCAGCAGACCGACCTGGGGACAGGGGGTGGTCGAGCAGTACTTC. Amino acids: CASRPTWGQGVVEQYF.

The chain links TRBV6-5 to TRBJ1-3; D is undetermined. Germline V gene lookup returns CDR1 MNHEY and CDR2 SVGAGI. The CDR3 has 15 residues. V was clipped by 2 bases and J by 0 bases, with 8 bases between them. CDR3 amino acids: CASSYDRSSGNTIYF. For the CDR3, the DNA is TGTGCCAGCAGTTACGATAGGAGCTCTGGAAACACCATATATTTT.

V gene TRBV5-6 combines with J gene TRBJ2-2, with D possibly being TRBD1 (5 bases). The germline gives CDR1 SGHDT, CDR2 YYEEEE. V was pared by 2 bases and J by 5 bases, with 10 bases between. There are 14 residues in the CDR3. Here the CDR3 reads CASSFDSITGELFF. The CDR3 coding sequence is TGTGCCAGCAGCTTTGACAGTATAACCGGGGAGCTGTTTTTT.

The DNA for the CDR3 is TGTGCCAGCGGGCGGCCACAGGGGTCTAACTATGGCTACACCTTC. Translation: CASGRPQGSNYGYTF. V gene TRBV27 combines with J gene TRBJ1-2, with 7 bases identical to TRBD1. Per germline, CDR1 MNHEY and CDR2 SMNVEV (reference sequence). CDR3 length: 15 residues. V lost 8 bases, J lost 0 bases, and 9 bases stayed unmatched.

This chain connects TRBV9 to TRBJ2-7; TRBD1 matches at 10 bases. CDR1 SGDLS and CDR2 YYNGEE come from the germline V gene. Germline trimming cut 0 bases from V and 4 bases from J; bases unmatched to any gene: 4. The CDR3 is made up of 15 amino acids. The CDR3 sequence: CASSVDRDRGYEQYF. The CDR3 nucleotides read TGTGCCAGCAGCGTAGACCGGGACAGGGGATACGAGCAGTACTTC.

V and J are TRBV2 and TRBJ1-4; 9 bases map to TRBD1. There are 14 residues in the CDR3. The germline gives CDR1 SNHLY, CDR2 FYNNEI. V was clipped by 6 bases and J by 10 bases; unmatched bases: 9. CDR3 coding DNA: TGTGCCAGCAGCCTCGGGACAGGGAGCAGAAAACTGTTTTTT. Translated, it gives CASSLGTGSRKLFF.

CDR3 DNA sequence: TGTGCCAGCAGCTTAGATGAGCTGAGCTACGAGCAGTACTTC. It yields the protein CASSLDELSYEQYF. The chain employs TRBV7-6 and TRBJ2-7, with D unclear. Germline CDR1 reads SGHVS; CDR2 reads FNYEAQ. The CDR3 is 14 amino acids. V shed 1 base and J shed 3 bases, with 10 bases lying between them.

This rearrangement joins TRBV18 to TRBJ1-6; 8 bases fit TRBD1. The trim removed 5 bases at V and 7 bases at J, leaving 4 bases unmatched. The CDR3 sequence is 14 residues long. Looked up from germline, CDR1 is KGHSH and CDR2 is LQKENI. CDR3 DNA: TGTGCCAGCTCAAAGGACAGGGTGAATTCACCCCTCCACTTT. This gives the protein CASSKDRVNSPLHF.

The chain links TRBV15 to TRBJ1-6; a possible D gene is TRBD1 (6 bases). CDR3 length: 14 residues. Germline values: CDR1 LNHNV, CDR2 YYDKDF (reference sequence). V gave up 0 bases and J gave up 17 bases, with 17 bases separating them. CDR3 nucleotide sequence: TGTGCCACCAGCAGAGATTTTGGGACACCCAGTTTCCACTTT. This codes for CATSRDFGTPSFHF.

The chain is built from TRBV19 and TRBJ1-5, with 11 bases aligning to TRBD1. The germline gives CDR1 LNHDA, CDR2 SQIVND (reference sequence). Trimming removed 7 bases from V and 4 bases from J; junction bases left unmatched: 6. The CDR3 has 15 amino acids. The CDR3 loop is CASNPGTGGNQPQHF. In nucleotides, the CDR3 is TGTGCCAGTAATCCCGGGACAGGGGGAAATCAGCCCCAGCATTTT.

The chain couples TRBV7-3 to TRBJ1-1; 7 nucleotides line up with TRBD1. Germline assignment: CDR1 SGHTA and CDR2 FQGTGA. The CDR3 has 14 residues. V shed 0 bases, J shed 3 bases, and the junction held 1 base outside the gene matches. CDR3 nucleotide sequence: TGTGCCAGCAGCTTAACGCAGGGGGACACTGAAGCTTTCTTT. This sequence encodes CASSLTQGDTEAFF.

This clone was recorded once. As DNA, the CDR3 is TGCAGCGTTGAGGCAGGGAACACTGAAGCTTTCTTT. This translates into CSVEAGNTEAFF. The chain combines TRBV29-1 with TRBJ1-1; D remains ambiguous. V shed 3 bases and J shed 1 base, with 6 bases lying between them. Germline CDR1 and CDR2: SQVTM and ANQGSEA. The CDR3 contains 12 residues.